This T cell receptor (beta chain) is from a study of blood T cell repertoires in COVID-19. Here immunoSEQ multiplex PCR was the method, and the copy in TCRdb shows in-frame clones only, minus some. The sample lists 120,000 or so clones; 74% were seen once. The length of the CDR3 is 13 residues. CDR1 and CDR2 from the germline V gene are LNHNV and YYDKDF (reference sequence). V was trimmed by 5 bases and J by 4 bases, leaving 11 bases between them. The genes are TRBV15 and TRBJ1-1; D unclear. The source is a man aged 60 to 75 with acute or convalescent COVID-19. The sequenced material came from peripheral blood. The CDR3 region is CATSSQPGTEAFF. DNA for the CDR3: TGTGCCACCAGCTCACAGCCCGGCACTGAAGCTTTCTTT.